This TCR beta chain stems from a study of radiation and T cells in renal cell carcinoma. The time point was: blood 2 weeks post-SBRT. Treatment in this sample: 15 Gy SBRT to primary tumor, nephrectomy 4 weeks later. The J segment lost 2 bases and the V segment lost 4 bases, leaving 5 bases of the junction unmatched. Germline loops: CDR1 LNHDA, CDR2 SQIVND (reference sequence). The CDR3 has 15 amino acids. Profiled with immunoSEQ multiplex PCR; TCRdb holds only in-frame clones, not every one. The data show just over 150,000 clones, over 80% seen once. This sample comprised blood, obtained from a patient whose treatment included radiotherapy and nephrectomy. The receptor was derived from a woman between 50 and 59 years old with renal cell carcinoma. J is TRBJ1-1 and V is TRBV19; TRBD1 aligns across 9 bases. This CDR3 reads CASSTQGAPNTEAFF. CDR3 nucleotide sequence: TGTGCCAGTAGTACACAGGGGGCGCCTAACACTGAAGCTTTCTTT.